This is a list of T cell receptor beta chains from one sample in a study of OX40 agonist ivuxolimab in advanced cancers. Method: immunoSEQ multiplex PCR; TCRdb's copy keeps in-frame clones and lacks some. The repertoire holds over 55,000 clones, with over 80% as singletons. The material was CD4+ or CD8+ T cells sorted from blood, obtained in a trial of the OX40 agonist ivuxolimab. The origin of the receptors is an adult with an advanced solid tumor such as melanoma, head and neck, liver or kidney cancer. Both conserved end residues are part of each CDR3. Fields, in order: D gene, V gene, clone size, J gene, CDR3 protein, CDR3 DNA. D genes are given only for firm matches. Clone size appears in some rows only: once, few, many, or a class for an expanded clone.

d_gene: NA; v_gene: TRBV5-1; abundance: NA; j_gene: TRBJ2-1; CDR3aa: CASSLEGPLTYNEQFF; CDR3nt: TGCGCCAGCAGCTTGGAGGGGCCTCTTACCTACAATGAGCAGTTCTTC
d_gene: NA; v_gene: TRBV7-9; abundance: once; j_gene: TRBJ2-7; CDR3aa: CASSSGLDYEQYF; CDR3nt: TGTGCCAGCAGCTCCGGACTTGACTACGAGCAGTACTTC
d_gene: TRBD2; v_gene: TRBV30; abundance: NA; j_gene: TRBJ2-2; CDR3aa: CAWSTVAGGGELFF; CDR3nt: TGTGCCTGGAGTACCGTAGCGGGAGGCGGGGAGCTGTTTTTT
d_gene: NA; v_gene: TRBV4-2; abundance: NA; j_gene: TRBJ2-7; CDR3aa: CASSQDRSYEQYF; CDR3nt: TGTGCCAGCAGCCAAGATCGCAGCTACGAGCAGTACTTC
d_gene: TRBD1; v_gene: TRBV28; abundance: few; j_gene: TRBJ1-1; CDR3aa: CASSLQGRNTEAFF; CDR3nt: TGTGCCAGCAGTCTACAGGGGAGGAACACTGAAGCTTTCTTT
d_gene: NA; v_gene: TRBV15; abundance: NA; j_gene: TRBJ1-2; CDR3aa: CATSRWGKGDYYGYTF; CDR3nt: TGTGCCACCAGCAGATGGGGGAAGGGGGACTACTATGGCTACACCTTC
d_gene: NA; v_gene: TRBV5-5; abundance: NA; j_gene: TRBJ1-3; CDR3aa: CASKIDPSSGNTIYF; CDR3nt: TGTGCCAGCAAAATCGACCCATCCTCTGGAAACACCATATATTTT
d_gene: TRBD2; v_gene: TRBV11-2; abundance: NA; j_gene: TRBJ2-7; CDR3aa: CASSLGAGGYEQYF; CDR3nt: TGTGCCAGCAGCTTAGGGGCGGGAGGGTACGAGCAGTACTTC
d_gene: NA; v_gene: TRBV28; abundance: few; j_gene: TRBJ2-7; CDR3aa: CASSLLADEQYF; CDR3nt: TGTGCCAGCAGTTTATTGGCGGACGAGCAGTACTTC
d_gene: TRBD2; v_gene: TRBV15; abundance: NA; j_gene: TRBJ2-7; CDR3aa: CATSRVQGTSAEYEQYF; CDR3nt: TGTGCCACCAGCAGAGTTCAGGGGACTAGCGCAGAGTACGAGCAGTACTTC
d_gene: TRBD2; v_gene: TRBV15; abundance: NA; j_gene: TRBJ2-7; CDR3aa: CATSAPGTSGSPSYEQYF; CDR3nt: TGTGCCACCAGCGCCCCCGGGACTAGCGGGAGCCCCTCCTACGAGCAGTACTTC
d_gene: NA; v_gene: TRBV27; abundance: NA; j_gene: TRBJ1-1; CDR3aa: CASSSYSGGNTEAFF; CDR3nt: TGTGCCAGCAGTTCGTATAGTGGAGGGAACACTGAAGCTTTCTTT
d_gene: TRBD2; v_gene: TRBV7-9; abundance: NA; j_gene: TRBJ2-3; CDR3aa: CASSAPGTRESDTQYF; CDR3nt: TGTGCCAGCAGCGCGCCCGGGACTAGGGAATCAGATACGCAGTATTTT
d_gene: NA; v_gene: TRBV6-6; abundance: NA; j_gene: TRBJ2-3; CDR3aa: CASSPDSNTDTQYF; CDR3nt: TGTGCCAGCAGTCCTGACAGTAACACAGATACGCAGTATTTT
d_gene: NA; v_gene: TRBV28; abundance: NA; j_gene: TRBJ2-7; CDR3aa: CASGLSPQRQQYF; CDR3nt: TGTGCCAGCGGACTCTCTCCGCAACGGCAGCAGTACTTC
d_gene: TRBD1; v_gene: TRBV9; abundance: NA; j_gene: TRBJ2-1; CDR3aa: CASKPGTGFNEQFF; CDR3nt: TGTGCCAGCAAGCCCGGGACAGGGTTTAATGAGCAGTTCTTC
d_gene: NA; v_gene: TRBV5-1; abundance: NA; j_gene: TRBJ1-2; CDR3aa: CASSLVGGEGDGYTF; CDR3nt: TGCGCCAGCAGCTTGGTCGGGGGCGAGGGGGATGGCTACACCTTC
d_gene: NA; v_gene: TRBV7-9; abundance: NA; j_gene: TRBJ2-2; CDR3aa: CASSAGLNTGELFF; CDR3nt: TGTGCCAGCAGCGCAGGACTGAACACCGGGGAGCTGTTTTTT
d_gene: NA; v_gene: TRBV29-1; abundance: NA; j_gene: TRBJ2-1; CDR3aa: CSVEWNLQPTREQFF; CDR3nt: TGCAGCGTTGAATGGAACCTACAACCCACTCGAGAGCAGTTCTTC
d_gene: NA; v_gene: TRBV9; abundance: NA; j_gene: TRBJ2-1; CDR3aa: CASSVGNYRAGNEQFF; CDR3nt: TGTGCCAGCAGCGTAGGGAACTACCGCGCAGGCAATGAGCAGTTCTTC
d_gene: NA; v_gene: TRBV27; abundance: NA; j_gene: TRBJ2-5; CDR3aa: CASSYGETQYF; CDR3nt: TGTGCCAGCAGTTATGGGGAGACCCAGTACTTC
d_gene: NA; v_gene: TRBV7-2; abundance: NA; j_gene: TRBJ2-7; CDR3aa: CASSLYPGSTYEQYF; CDR3nt: TGTGCCAGCAGCTTATATCCCGGATCTACCTACGAGCAGTACTTC
d_gene: TRBD2; v_gene: TRBV28; abundance: NA; j_gene: TRBJ2-2; CDR3aa: CASSQTSGRGELFF; CDR3nt: TGTGCCAGCAGCCAGACTAGCGGGAGGGGGGAGCTGTTTTTT
d_gene: NA; v_gene: TRBV4-3; abundance: NA; j_gene: TRBJ2-7; CDR3aa: CASSQDPSQEQYF; CDR3nt: TGCGCCAGCAGCCAAGATCCCTCACAAGAGCAGTACTTC
d_gene: NA; v_gene: TRBV7-9; abundance: NA; j_gene: TRBJ2-1; CDR3aa: CASSYPGNNEQFF; CDR3nt: TGTGCCAGCAGCTACCCGGGGAACAATGAGCAGTTCTTC
d_gene: NA; v_gene: TRBV11-3; abundance: NA; j_gene: TRBJ2-1; CDR3aa: CASSLGRGSGEQFF; CDR3nt: TGTGCCAGCAGCTTAGGCCGGGGTAGCGGTGAGCAGTTCTTC
d_gene: TRBD2; v_gene: TRBV4-1; abundance: NA; j_gene: TRBJ2-3; CDR3aa: CASSQGRAGVTDTQYF; CDR3nt: TGCGCCAGCAGCCAAGGACGGGCGGGAGTTACAGATACGCAGTATTTT
d_gene: NA; v_gene: TRBV7-9; abundance: NA; j_gene: TRBJ2-7; CDR3aa: CASSPDSGSYEQYF; CDR3nt: TGTGCCAGCAGCCCAGACTCGGGGTCCTACGAGCAGTACTTC
d_gene: NA; v_gene: TRBV19; abundance: NA; j_gene: TRBJ2-2; CDR3aa: CASTDVDGELFF; CDR3nt: TGTGCCAGTACGGATGTTGACGGGGAGCTGTTTTTT
d_gene: TRBD1; v_gene: TRBV9; abundance: NA; j_gene: TRBJ1-1; CDR3aa: CASSPPDRATEAFF; CDR3nt: TGTGCCAGCAGCCCTCCGGACAGGGCCACTGAAGCTTTCTTT
d_gene: NA; v_gene: TRBV4-2; abundance: NA; j_gene: TRBJ2-7; CDR3aa: CASSQLGSASTYEQYF; CDR3nt: TGTGCCAGCAGCCAATTGGGGTCCGCCTCAACCTACGAGCAGTACTTC
d_gene: NA; v_gene: TRBV4-3; abundance: few; j_gene: TRBJ1-2; CDR3aa: CASSQDIDRTVGYGYTF; CDR3nt: TGCGCCAGCAGCCAAGACATTGACAGGACGGTGGGGTATGGCTACACCTTC
d_gene: NA; v_gene: TRBV27; abundance: NA; j_gene: TRBJ1-1; CDR3aa: CASSLSSFPGEAFF; CDR3nt: TGTGCCAGCAGTTTATCTTCCTTCCCCGGTGAAGCTTTCTTT
d_gene: NA; v_gene: TRBV2; abundance: medium-sized; j_gene: TRBJ2-7; CDR3aa: CASTASYEQYF; CDR3nt: TGTGCCAGTACGGCGAGCTACGAGCAGTACTTC
d_gene: NA; v_gene: TRBV4-3; abundance: NA; j_gene: TRBJ2-3; CDR3aa: CASSQERQEAAEFTDTQYF; CDR3nt: TGCGCCAGCAGCCAAGAACGGCAGGAGGCAGCGGAGTTCACAGATACGCAGTATTTT
d_gene: TRBD1; v_gene: TRBV6-5; abundance: NA; j_gene: TRBJ2-7; CDR3aa: CASSYSGRDRGGEYF; CDR3nt: TGTGCCAGCAGTTACTCTGGCCGGGACAGGGGCGGGGAGTACTTC
d_gene: NA; v_gene: TRBV14; abundance: NA; j_gene: TRBJ2-2; CDR3aa: CASSQDWAVNTGELFF; CDR3nt: TGTGCCAGCAGCCAAGATTGGGCGGTTAACACCGGGGAGCTGTTTTTT
d_gene: NA; v_gene: TRBV7-9; abundance: NA; j_gene: TRBJ2-7; CDR3aa: CASSSSNSYEQYF; CDR3nt: TGTGCCAGCAGCTCCTCAAACTCCTACGAGCAGTACTTC
d_gene: TRBD1; v_gene: TRBV6-5; abundance: NA; j_gene: TRBJ2-1; CDR3aa: CASSPGTGGYEQFF; CDR3nt: TGTGCCAGCAGCCCCGGGACAGGGGGCTATGAGCAGTTCTTC
d_gene: NA; v_gene: TRBV19; abundance: once; j_gene: TRBJ2-5; CDR3aa: CASSMGGPGTQYF; CDR3nt: TGTGCCAGTAGTATGGGGGGCCCGGGGACCCAGTACTTC
d_gene: NA; v_gene: TRBV18; abundance: NA; j_gene: TRBJ1-1; CDR3aa: CASSHGRANTEAFF; CDR3nt: TGTGCCAGCTCCCATGGTAGGGCAAACACTGAAGCTTTCTTT
d_gene: TRBD2; v_gene: TRBV10-1; abundance: NA; j_gene: TRBJ2-1; CDR3aa: CASSEGLDPLSSYNEQFF; CDR3nt: TGCGCCAGCAGTGAGGGACTAGACCCCTTAAGCTCCTACAATGAGCAGTTCTTC
d_gene: NA; v_gene: TRBV5-1; abundance: NA; j_gene: TRBJ2-1; CDR3aa: CASSLADGHNEQFF; CDR3nt: TGCGCCAGCAGCTTGGCCGACGGACACAATGAGCAGTTCTTC
d_gene: TRBD2; v_gene: TRBV5-4; abundance: once; j_gene: TRBJ2-1; CDR3aa: CASSLVWTSPYNEQFF; CDR3nt: TGTGCCAGCAGCTTGGTGTGGACTAGCCCATACAATGAGCAGTTCTTC
d_gene: NA; v_gene: TRBV19; abundance: NA; j_gene: TRBJ1-4; CDR3aa: CASSISTSATNEKLFF; CDR3nt: TGTGCCAGTAGTATTTCGACCTCTGCAACTAATGAAAAACTGTTTTTT
d_gene: NA; v_gene: TRBV18; abundance: NA; j_gene: TRBJ2-5; CDR3aa: CASSPGRGQETQYF; CDR3nt: TGTGCCAGCTCACCTGGGCGGGGACAAGAGACCCAGTACTTC
d_gene: TRBD1; v_gene: TRBV28; abundance: NA; j_gene: TRBJ2-2; CDR3aa: CASGEQGYTGELFF; CDR3nt: TGTGCCAGCGGGGAACAGGGGTATACCGGGGAGCTGTTTTTT
d_gene: NA; v_gene: TRBV28; abundance: NA; j_gene: TRBJ2-3; CDR3aa: CASSPLGQGSSTDTQYF; CDR3nt: TGTGCCAGCAGTCCACTAGGGCAGGGGTCAAGCACAGATACGCAGTATTTT
d_gene: TRBD2; v_gene: TRBV7-8; abundance: NA; j_gene: TRBJ2-2; CDR3aa: CASSLEAGANTGELFF; CDR3nt: TGTGCCAGCAGCTTAGAAGCGGGAGCGAACACCGGGGAGCTGTTTTTT
d_gene: NA; v_gene: TRBV28; abundance: NA; j_gene: TRBJ2-7; CDR3aa: CASSAGGGHYEQYF; CDR3nt: TGTGCCAGCAGTGCAGGGGGGGGACACTACGAGCAGTACTTC
d_gene: TRBD2; v_gene: TRBV10-2; abundance: NA; j_gene: TRBJ2-1; CDR3aa: CASSAPQAGAYNEQFF; CDR3nt: TGCGCCAGCAGCGCCCCTCAAGCGGGAGCCTACAATGAGCAGTTCTTC
d_gene: NA; v_gene: TRBV7-9; abundance: NA; j_gene: TRBJ2-7; CDR3aa: CASSPITGEQYF; CDR3nt: TGTGCCAGCAGCCCAATTACGGGGGAGCAGTACTTC
d_gene: NA; v_gene: TRBV21-1; abundance: NA; j_gene: TRBJ2-7; CDR3aa: CASSKIWSNPASEQYF; CDR3nt: TGTGCCAGCAGCAAAATTTGGTCTAACCCCGCGTCCGAGCAGTACTTC
d_gene: NA; v_gene: TRBV9; abundance: NA; j_gene: TRBJ2-7; CDR3aa: CASSVVGSSYEQYF; CDR3nt: TGTGCCAGCAGCGTAGTTGGTAGCTCCTACGAGCAGTACTTC
d_gene: NA; v_gene: TRBV15; abundance: NA; j_gene: TRBJ2-1; CDR3aa: CATSRDRQIPYNEQFF; CDR3nt: TGTGCCACCAGCAGAGATCGACAGATCCCCTACAATGAGCAGTTCTTC
d_gene: NA; v_gene: TRBV27; abundance: NA; j_gene: TRBJ2-2; CDR3aa: CASSISQGSGELFF; CDR3nt: TGTGCCAGCAGTATCTCTCAGGGTAGCGGGGAGCTGTTTTTT
d_gene: NA; v_gene: TRBV4-1; abundance: NA; j_gene: TRBJ2-2; CDR3aa: CASSQEPHSPGELFF; CDR3nt: TGCGCCAGCAGCCAAGAGCCCCACTCTCCCGGGGAGCTGTTTTTT
d_gene: TRBD1; v_gene: TRBV5-1; abundance: NA; j_gene: TRBJ2-7; CDR3aa: CASSLRTGGNYEQYF; CDR3nt: TGCGCCAGCAGCTTACGGACAGGGGGAAACTACGAGCAGTACTTC
d_gene: NA; v_gene: TRBV29-1; abundance: NA; j_gene: TRBJ1-1; CDR3aa: CSVEHLDTEAFF; CDR3nt: TGCAGCGTTGAACATTTGGACACTGAAGCTTTCTTT